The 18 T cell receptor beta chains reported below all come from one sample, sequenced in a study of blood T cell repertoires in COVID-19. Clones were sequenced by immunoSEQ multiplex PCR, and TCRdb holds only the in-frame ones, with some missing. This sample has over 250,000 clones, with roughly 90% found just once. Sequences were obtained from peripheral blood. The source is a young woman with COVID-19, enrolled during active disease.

This chain's CDR3 is CASSSTGSGYDQPQHF. For the CDR3, the DNA is TGTGCCAGCAGTTCCACCGGGTCAGGGTATGATCAGCCCCAGCATTTT. V is TRBV7-9 and J is TRBJ1-5; D is possibly TRBD1 (5 bases). The CDR3 loop spans 16 amino acids. From germline, CDR1 is SEHNR and CDR2 FQNEAQ (reference sequence). Trimming pared 6 bases from V and 5 bases from J, leaving 20 bases between.

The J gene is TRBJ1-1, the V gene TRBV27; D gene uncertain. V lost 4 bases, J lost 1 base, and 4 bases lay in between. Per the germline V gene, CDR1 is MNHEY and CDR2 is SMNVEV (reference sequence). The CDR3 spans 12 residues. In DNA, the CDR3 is TGTGCCAGCAGTTCAGGGAACACTGAAGCTTTCTTT. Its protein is CASSSGNTEAFF.

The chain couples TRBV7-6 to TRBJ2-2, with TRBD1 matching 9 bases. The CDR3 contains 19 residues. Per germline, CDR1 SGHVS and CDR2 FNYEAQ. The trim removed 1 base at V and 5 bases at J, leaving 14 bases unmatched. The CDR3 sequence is CASSLGPPETGGVTGELFF. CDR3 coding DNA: TGTGCCAGCAGCTTAGGGCCTCCTGAGACAGGGGGTGTTACCGGGGAGCTGTTTTTT. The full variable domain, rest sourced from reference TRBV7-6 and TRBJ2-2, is GAGVSQSPRYKVTKRGQDVALRCDPISGHVSLYWYRQALGQGPEFLTYFNYEAQQDKSGLPNDRFSAERPEGSISTLTIQRTEQRDSAMYRCASSLGPPETGGVTGELFFGEGSRLTVL.

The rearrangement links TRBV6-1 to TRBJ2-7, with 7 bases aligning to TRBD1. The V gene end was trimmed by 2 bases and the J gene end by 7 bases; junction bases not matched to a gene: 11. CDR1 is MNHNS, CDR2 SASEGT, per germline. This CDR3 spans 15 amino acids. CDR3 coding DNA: TGTGCCAGCAGTGAACTCAGTGGGGTCAGGGGGGAGCAGTACTTC. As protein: CASSELSGVRGEQYF.

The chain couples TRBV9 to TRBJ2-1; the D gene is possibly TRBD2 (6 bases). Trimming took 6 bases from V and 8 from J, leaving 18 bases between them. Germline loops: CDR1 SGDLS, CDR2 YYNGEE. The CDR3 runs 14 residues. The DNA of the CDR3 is TGTGCCAGCACCACGGAGGGTGGAGGCGATGAGCAGTTCTTC. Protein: CASTTEGGGDEQFF.

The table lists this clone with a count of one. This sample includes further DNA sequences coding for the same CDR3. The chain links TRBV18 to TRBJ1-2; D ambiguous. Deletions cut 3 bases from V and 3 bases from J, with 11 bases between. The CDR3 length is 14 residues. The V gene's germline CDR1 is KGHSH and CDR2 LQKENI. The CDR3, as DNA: TGTGCCAGCTCACCGGGAGGGAAGGACTATGGCTACACCTTC. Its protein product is CASSPGGKDYGYTF.

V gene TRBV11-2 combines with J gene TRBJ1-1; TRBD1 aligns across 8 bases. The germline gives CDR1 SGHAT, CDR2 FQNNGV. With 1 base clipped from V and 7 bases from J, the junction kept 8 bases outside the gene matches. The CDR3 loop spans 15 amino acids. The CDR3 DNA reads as TGTGCCAGCAGCTTAGGTCCGGGACAGGAGCGTGAAGCTTTCTTT. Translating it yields CASSLGPGQEREAFF.

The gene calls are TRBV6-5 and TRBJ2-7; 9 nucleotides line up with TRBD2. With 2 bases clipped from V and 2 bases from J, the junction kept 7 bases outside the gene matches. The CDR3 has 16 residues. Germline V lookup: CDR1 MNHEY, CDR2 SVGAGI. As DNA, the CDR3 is TGTGCCAGCAGTTACCAACCAACTAGCGGGCCCTACGAGCAGTACTTC. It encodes CASSYQPTSGPYEQYF.

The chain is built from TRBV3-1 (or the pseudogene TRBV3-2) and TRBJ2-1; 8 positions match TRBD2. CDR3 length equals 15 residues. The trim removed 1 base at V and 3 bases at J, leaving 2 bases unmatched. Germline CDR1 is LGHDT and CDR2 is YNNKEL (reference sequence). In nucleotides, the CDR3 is TGTGCCAGCAGCCAAGTGGCGGGGGGCTACAATGAGCAGTTCTTC. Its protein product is CASSQVAGGYNEQFF.

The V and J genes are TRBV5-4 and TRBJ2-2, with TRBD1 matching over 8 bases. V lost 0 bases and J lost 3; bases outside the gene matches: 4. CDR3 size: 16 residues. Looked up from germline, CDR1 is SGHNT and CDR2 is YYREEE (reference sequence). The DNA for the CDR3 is TGTGCCAGCAGCTTGGGAGGGACAGGTTACACCGGGGAGCTGTTTTTT. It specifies CASSLGGTGYTGELFF.

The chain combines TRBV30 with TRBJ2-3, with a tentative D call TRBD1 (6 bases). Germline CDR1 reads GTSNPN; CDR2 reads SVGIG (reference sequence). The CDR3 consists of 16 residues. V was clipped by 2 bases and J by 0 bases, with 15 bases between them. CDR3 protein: CAWSRAGGGSTDTQYF. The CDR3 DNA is TGTGCCTGGAGTCGGGCTGGGGGCGGGAGCACAGATACGCAGTATTTT.

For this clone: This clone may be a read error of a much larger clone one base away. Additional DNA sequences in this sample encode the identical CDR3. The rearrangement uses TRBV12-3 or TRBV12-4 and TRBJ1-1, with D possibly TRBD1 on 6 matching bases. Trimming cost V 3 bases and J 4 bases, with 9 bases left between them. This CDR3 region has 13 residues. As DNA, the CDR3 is TGTGCCAGCAGTTTGGACAGAGGCACTGAAGCTTTCTTT. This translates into CASSLDRGTEAFF.

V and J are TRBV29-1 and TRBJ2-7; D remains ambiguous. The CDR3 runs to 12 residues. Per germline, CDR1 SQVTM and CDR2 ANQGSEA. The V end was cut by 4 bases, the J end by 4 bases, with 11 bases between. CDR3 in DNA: TGCAGCGTTGGGTACAGCCAATACGAGCAGTACTTC. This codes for CSVGYSQYEQYF.

The CDR3 spells CASTFGDEQYF. The CDR3 DNA follows: TGTGCCAGCACCTTTGGAGACGAGCAGTACTTC. V usage is TRBV3-1 (or the pseudogene TRBV3-2) and J usage is TRBJ2-7; D unresolved. This CDR3 is 11 amino acids long. V lost 7 bases and J 5 bases, leaving 9 bases between the germline ends. The germline CDR1 and CDR2 sequences are LGHDT and YNNKEL (reference sequence).

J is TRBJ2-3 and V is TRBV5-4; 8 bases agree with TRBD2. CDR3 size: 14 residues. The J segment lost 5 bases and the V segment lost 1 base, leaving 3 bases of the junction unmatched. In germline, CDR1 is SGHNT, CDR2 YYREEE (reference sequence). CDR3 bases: TGTGCCAGCAGCTTGTTGCTAGCGGGAGATACGCAGTATTTT. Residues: CASSLLLAGDTQYF.

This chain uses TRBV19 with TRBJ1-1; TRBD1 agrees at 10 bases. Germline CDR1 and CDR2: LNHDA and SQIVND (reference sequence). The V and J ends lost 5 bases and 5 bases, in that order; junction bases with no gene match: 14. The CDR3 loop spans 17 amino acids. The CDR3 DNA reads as TGTGCCAGTAGTTTGGCAGCGACAGGGGGCGGATTAACTGAAGCTTTCTTT. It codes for CASSLAATGGGLTEAFF.

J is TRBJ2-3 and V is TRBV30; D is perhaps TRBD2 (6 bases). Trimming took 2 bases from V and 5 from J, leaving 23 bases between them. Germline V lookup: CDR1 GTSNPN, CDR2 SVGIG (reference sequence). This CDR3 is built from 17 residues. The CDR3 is CAWSSDLYSHSGDTQYF. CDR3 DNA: TGTGCCTGGAGTTCTGACCTATATTCTCATAGCGGAGATACGCAGTATTTT.

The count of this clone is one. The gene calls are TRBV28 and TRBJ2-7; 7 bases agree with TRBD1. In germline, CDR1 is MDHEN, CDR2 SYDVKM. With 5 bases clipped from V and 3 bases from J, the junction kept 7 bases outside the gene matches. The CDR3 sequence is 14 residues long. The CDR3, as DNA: TGTGCCAGCAGTCCTATGGGACAGCGCTACGAGCAGTACTTC. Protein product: CASSPMGQRYEQYF.